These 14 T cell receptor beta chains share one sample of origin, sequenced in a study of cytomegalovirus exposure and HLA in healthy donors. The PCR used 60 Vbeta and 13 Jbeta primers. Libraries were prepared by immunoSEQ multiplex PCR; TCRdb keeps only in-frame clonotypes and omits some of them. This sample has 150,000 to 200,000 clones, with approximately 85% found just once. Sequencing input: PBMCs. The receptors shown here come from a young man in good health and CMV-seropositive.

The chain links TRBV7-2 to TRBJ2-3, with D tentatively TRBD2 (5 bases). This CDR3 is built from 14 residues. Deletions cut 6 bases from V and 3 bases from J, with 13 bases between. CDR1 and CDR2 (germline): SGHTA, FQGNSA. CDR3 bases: TGTGCCAGCAGGATAGCGAGGGCGACAGATACGCAGTATTTT. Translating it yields CASRIARATDTQYF.

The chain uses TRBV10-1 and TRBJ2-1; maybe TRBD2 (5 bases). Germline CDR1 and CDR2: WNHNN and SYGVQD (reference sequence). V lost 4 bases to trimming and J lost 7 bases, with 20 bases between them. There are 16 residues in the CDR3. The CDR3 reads CASSGTSANPGNEQFF. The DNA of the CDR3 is TGCGCCAGCAGTGGGACTTCTGCCAATCCCGGGAATGAGCAGTTCTTC.

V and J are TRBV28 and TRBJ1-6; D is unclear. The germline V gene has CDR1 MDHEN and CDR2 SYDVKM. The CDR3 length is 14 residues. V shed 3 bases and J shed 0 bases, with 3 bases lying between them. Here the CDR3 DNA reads TGTGCCAGCAGTTTTAGCTCCTATAATTCACCCCTCCACTTT. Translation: CASSFSSYNSPLHF. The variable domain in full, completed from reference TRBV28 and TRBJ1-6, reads DVKVTQSSRYLVKRTGEKVFLECVQDMDHENMFWYRQDPGLGLRLIYFSYDVKMKEKGDIPEGYSVSREKKERFSLILESASTNQTSMYLCASSFSSYNSPLHFGNGTRLTVT.

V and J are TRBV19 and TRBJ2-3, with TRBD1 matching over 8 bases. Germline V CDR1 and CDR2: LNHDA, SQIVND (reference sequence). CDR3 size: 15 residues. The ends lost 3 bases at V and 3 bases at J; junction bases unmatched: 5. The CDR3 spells CASSIPGGVTDTQYF. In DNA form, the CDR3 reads TGTGCCAGTAGTATCCCAGGGGGCGTAACAGATACGCAGTATTTT. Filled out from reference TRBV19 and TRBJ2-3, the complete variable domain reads DGGITQSPKYLFRKEGQNVTLSCEQNLNHDAMYWYRQDPGQGLRLIYYSQIVNDFQKGDIAEGYSVSREKKESFPLTVTSAQKNPTAFYLCASSIPGGVTDTQYFGPGTRLTVL.

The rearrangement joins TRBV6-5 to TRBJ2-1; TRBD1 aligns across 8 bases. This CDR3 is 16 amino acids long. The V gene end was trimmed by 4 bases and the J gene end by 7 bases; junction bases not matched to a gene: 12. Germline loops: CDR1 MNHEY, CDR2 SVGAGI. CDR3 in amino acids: CASSSLAGTGENEQFF. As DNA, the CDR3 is TGTGCCAGCAGTTCCCTAGCCGGGACAGGAGAGAATGAGCAGTTCTTC.

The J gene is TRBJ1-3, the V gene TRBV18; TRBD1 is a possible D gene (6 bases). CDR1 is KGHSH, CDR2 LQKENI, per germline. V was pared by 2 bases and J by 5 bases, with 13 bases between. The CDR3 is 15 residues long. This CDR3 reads CASSPSQGSRNTIYF. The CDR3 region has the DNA TGTGCCAGCTCACCAAGCCAGGGGAGTAGAAACACCATATATTTT.

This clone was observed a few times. The CDR3 region is CASGRGSNQPQHF. Written as DNA, the CDR3 is TGTGCCAGCGGGAGAGGGAGCAATCAGCCCCAGCATTTT. The gene calls are TRBV6-5 and TRBJ1-5; D uncertain. The CDR3 spans 13 residues. CDR1 is MNHEY and CDR2 is SVGAGI in the germline V gene. V gave up 8 bases and J gave up 1 base, with 9 bases separating them.

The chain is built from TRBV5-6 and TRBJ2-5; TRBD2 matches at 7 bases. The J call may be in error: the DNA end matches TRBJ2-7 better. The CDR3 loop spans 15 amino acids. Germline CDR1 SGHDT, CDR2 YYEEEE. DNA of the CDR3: TGTGCCAGCAGCTTAGCTAGCGGCAACTTCCACGAGCAGTACTTC. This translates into CASSLASGNFHEQYF.

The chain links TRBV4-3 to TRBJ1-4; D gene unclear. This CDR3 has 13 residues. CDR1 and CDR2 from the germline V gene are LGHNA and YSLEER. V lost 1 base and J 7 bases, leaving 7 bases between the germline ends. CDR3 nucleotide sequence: TGCGCCAGCAGCCAAGCCCCCCGTGAAAAACTGTTTTTT. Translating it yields CASSQAPREKLFF.

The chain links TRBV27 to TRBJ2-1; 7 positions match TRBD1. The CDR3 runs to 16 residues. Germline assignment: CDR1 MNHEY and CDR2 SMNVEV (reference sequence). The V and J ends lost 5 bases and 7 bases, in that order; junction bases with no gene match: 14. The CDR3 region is CASSPNRGELWNEQFF. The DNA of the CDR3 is TGTGCCAGCAGTCCCAACAGGGGAGAACTATGGAATGAGCAGTTCTTC.

The DNA of the CDR3 is TGTGCCAGCAGTGAGACAGGGTGGCAGCCCCAGCATTTT. Residues: CASSETGWQPQHF. J is TRBJ1-5 and V is TRBV2, with 7 bases fitting TRBD1. Germline V gene lookup returns CDR1 SNHLY and CDR2 FYNNEI. This CDR3 spans 13 amino acids. V dropped 3 bases and J dropped 7; count of bases not matched to a gene: 3.

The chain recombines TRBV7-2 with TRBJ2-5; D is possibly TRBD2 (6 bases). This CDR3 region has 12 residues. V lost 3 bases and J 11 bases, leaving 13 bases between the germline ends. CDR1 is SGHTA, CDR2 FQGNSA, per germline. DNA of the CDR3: TGTGCCAGCAGCTTTTTTGGCCGGGAGCAGTACTTC. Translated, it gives CASSFFGREQYF.

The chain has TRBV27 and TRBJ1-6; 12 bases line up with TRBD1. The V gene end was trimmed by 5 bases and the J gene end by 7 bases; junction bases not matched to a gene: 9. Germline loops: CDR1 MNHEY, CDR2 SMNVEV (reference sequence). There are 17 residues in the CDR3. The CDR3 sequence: CASSMPGQGALNSPLHF. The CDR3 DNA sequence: TGTGCCAGCAGTATGCCGGGACAGGGGGCGTTGAATTCACCCCTCCACTTT.

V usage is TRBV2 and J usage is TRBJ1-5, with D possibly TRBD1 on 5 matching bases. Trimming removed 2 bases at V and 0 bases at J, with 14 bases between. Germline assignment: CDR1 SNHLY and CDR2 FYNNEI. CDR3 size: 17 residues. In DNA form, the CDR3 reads TGTGCCAGCAGTGAACGGACGGGGGTATATAGCAATCAGCCCCAGCATTTT. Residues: CASSERTGVYSNQPQHF. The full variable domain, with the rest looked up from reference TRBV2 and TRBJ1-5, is EPEVTQTPSHQVTQMGQEVILRCVPISNHLYFYWYRQILGQKVEFLVSFYNNEISEKSEIFDDQFSVERPDGSNFTLKIRSTKLEDSAMYFCASSERTGVYSNQPQHFGDGTRLSIL.